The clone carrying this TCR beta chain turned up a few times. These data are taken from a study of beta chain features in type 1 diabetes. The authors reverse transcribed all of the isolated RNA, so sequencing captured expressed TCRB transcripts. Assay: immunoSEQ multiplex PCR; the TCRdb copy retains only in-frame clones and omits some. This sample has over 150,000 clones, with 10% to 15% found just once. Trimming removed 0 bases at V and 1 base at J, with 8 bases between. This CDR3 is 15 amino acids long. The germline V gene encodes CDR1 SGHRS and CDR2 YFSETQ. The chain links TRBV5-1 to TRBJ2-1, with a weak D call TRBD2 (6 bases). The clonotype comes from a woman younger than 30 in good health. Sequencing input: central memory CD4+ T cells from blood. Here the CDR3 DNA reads TGCGCCAGCAGCTTGGGGGGGGTTTCCTACAATGAGCAGTTCTTC. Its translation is CASSLGGVSYNEQFF.